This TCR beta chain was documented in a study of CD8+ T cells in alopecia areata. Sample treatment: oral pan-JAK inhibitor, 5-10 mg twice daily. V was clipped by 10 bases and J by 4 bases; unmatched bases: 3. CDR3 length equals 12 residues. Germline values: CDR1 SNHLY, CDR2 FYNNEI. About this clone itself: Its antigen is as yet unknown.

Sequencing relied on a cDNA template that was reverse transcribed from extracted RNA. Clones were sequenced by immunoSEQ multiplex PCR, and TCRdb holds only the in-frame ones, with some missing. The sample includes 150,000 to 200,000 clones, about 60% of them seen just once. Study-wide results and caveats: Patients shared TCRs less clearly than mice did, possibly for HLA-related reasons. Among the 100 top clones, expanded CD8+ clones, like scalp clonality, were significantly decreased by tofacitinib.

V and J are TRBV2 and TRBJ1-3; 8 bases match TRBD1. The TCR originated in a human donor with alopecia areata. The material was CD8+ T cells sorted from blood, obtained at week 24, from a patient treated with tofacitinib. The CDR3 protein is CATRTGGNTIYF. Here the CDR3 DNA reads TGTGCCACCAGGACAGGGGGAAACACCATATATTTT.